A selection of T cell receptor beta chains follows, all from one sample in a study of post-analysis software for immune sequencing data. MiXCR was run by TCRdb on the PCR reads, yielding one entry per CDR3 protein. The sample holds under 900,000 distinct CDR3 sequences; roughly half are singletons and the top ten take 4% to 5.5%. Sequenced sample: blood. These receptor sequences come from a girl between 10 and 17 years old with multiple sclerosis. CDR3s include the opening cysteine and the closing phenylalanine or tryptophan. The D gene is left open where the match is weak. Rows give clone size only sometimes, using once, few, many, or a class for an expanded clone.

clone_size j_call v_call d_call cdr3_length cdr3_aa cdr3_nt
. TRBJ1-1 TRBV21-1 . 13 CASGQGLNTEAFF TGTGCCAGCGGCCAAGGCCTGAACACTGAAGCTTTCTTT
. TRBJ2-7 TRBV4-1 . 15 CASSQGSLASYEQYF TGCGCCAGCAGCCAAGGGTCTCTCGCTTCCTACGAGCAGTACTTC
few TRBJ2-3 TRBV5-5 . 15 CASISWDGHTDTQYF TGTGCCAGCATAAGTTGGGACGGTCACACAGATACGCAGTATTTT
. TRBJ2-3 TRBV20-1 . 16 CSATLRLSGETDTQYF TGCAGTGCCACACTCCGCCTGAGTGGGGAAACAGATACGCAGTATTTT
few TRBJ2-5 TRBV5-5 . 16 CASRRGTARYQETQYF TGTGCCAGCAGGCGGGGGACAGCTCGGTACCAAGAGACCCAGTACTTC
. TRBJ2-7 TRBV12-3/TRBV12-4 . 14 CASSFETVLGEQYF TGTGCCAGCAGTTTTGAGACAGTCCTCGGCGAGCAGTACTTC
few TRBJ2-4 TRBV3-1 TRBD2 15 CASSQTGTSVDIQYF TGTGCCAGCAGCCAAACCGGGACTAGCGTTGACATTCAGTACTTC
. TRBJ2-1 TRBV4-1 TRBD2 17 CASSHGTSGGVDNEQFF TGCGCCAGCAGCCACGGGACTAGCGGGGGGGTAGACAATGAGCAGTTCTTC
. TRBJ2-1 TRBV12-3/TRBV12-4 . 14 CASLAYGLRNEQFF TGTGCCAGTCTAGCGTATGGGCTGCGCAATGAGCAGTTCTTC
. TRBJ1-2 TRBV29-1 . 12 CSVDGGNYGYTF TGCAGCGTTGACGGGGGCAACTATGGCTACACCTTC
. TRBJ1-5 TRBV29-1 . 12 CSVENGGGPQHF TGCAGCGTTGAAAACGGTGGAGGGCCCCAGCATTTT
few TRBJ2-6 TRBV4-2 TRBD2 17 CASSAPGGGSGANVLTF TGTGCCAGCAGCGCCCCCGGCGGGGGATCTGGGGCCAACGTCCTGACTTTC
. TRBJ1-1 TRBV5-1 . 12 CASSREGLEAFF TGCGCCAGCAGCCGGGAAGGGCTTGAAGCTTTCTTT
. TRBJ1-1 TRBV12-3/TRBV12-4 . 13 CASSLGSAPEAFF TGTGCCAGCAGTTTAGGGAGTGCTCCTGAAGCTTTCTTT
. TRBJ2-3 TRBV20-1 TRBD1 16 CSARDRTGLSTDTQYF TGCAGTGCTAGAGACCGGACAGGGCTTAGCACAGATACGCAGTATTTT
. TRBJ2-7 TRBV18 TRBD1 15 CASSAPGQGSREQYF TGTGCCAGCTCCGCCCCGGGACAGGGGAGTCGCGAGCAGTACTTC
. TRBJ2-1 TRBV10-3 . 16 CATGTSGFGKGNEQFF TGTGCCACCGGGACTTCGGGGTTCGGGAAGGGCAATGAGCAGTTCTTC
many TRBJ2-7 TRBV6-5 TRBD1 14 CASSIGTGSYEQYF TGTGCCAGCAGTATTGGGACAGGTTCCTACGAGCAGTACTTC
few TRBJ1-2 TRBV29-1 . 14 CSVEDRAKGHGYTF TGCAGCGTTGAGGACCGGGCCAAAGGCCATGGCTACACCTTC
. TRBJ1-1 TRBV6-4 . 9 CALRGGAFF TGTGCCCTCCGGGGGGGAGCTTTCTTT
. TRBJ2-2 TRBV27 . 17 CASSLSPLPRNTGELFF TGTGCCAGCAGTTTATCGCCCCTCCCGCGGAACACCGGGGAGCTGTTTTTT
few TRBJ2-5 TRBV27 TRBD2 16 CASSLGASGRTETQYF TGTGCCAGCAGTTTAGGGGCTAGCGGGAGGACGGAGACCCAGTACTTC
few TRBJ2-3 TRBV10-3 TRBD1 14 CAISGTGGTDTQYF TGTGCCATCAGTGGGACAGGGGGCACAGATACGCAGTATTTT
. TRBJ2-7 TRBV5-1 . 14 CASSLVGVAYEQYF TGCGCCAGCAGCTTGGTTGGCGTTGCCTACGAGCAGTACTTC
. TRBJ1-5 TRBV4-1 . 15 CASSHSGLGNQPQHF TGCGCCAGCAGCCATTCCGGTTTGGGCAATCAGCCCCAGCATTTT
. TRBJ1-2 TRBV6-1 . 14 CASTPTIQIAGYTF TGTGCCAGCACCCCAACAATACAGATAGCTGGCTACACCTTC
. TRBJ2-1 TRBV20-1 TRBD2 13 CSAGLAGVDEQFF TGCAGTGCGGGACTAGCGGGAGTCGATGAGCAGTTCTTC
. TRBJ2-1 TRBV5-1 . 14 CASRTTSSYNEQFF TGCGCCAGCCGGACAACGAGCTCCTACAATGAGCAGTTCTTC
. TRBJ2-7 TRBV30 TRBD2 16 CAWSAHSGGSSYEQYF TGTGCCTGGAGTGCCCATAGCGGGGGAAGCTCCTACGAGCAGTACTTC
. TRBJ2-4 TRBV29-1 . 13 CSVKGGLRNIQYF TGCAGCGTAAAGGGGGGCTTAAGAAACATTCAGTACTTC
few TRBJ1-2 TRBV6-2/TRBV6-3 . 14 CASSYDTANYGYTF TGTGCCAGCAGTTACGACACCGCTAACTATGGCTACACCTTC
few TRBJ2-7 TRBV14 . 15 CASSQDQGYSYEQYF TGTGCCAGCAGCCAAGATCAAGGGTACTCCTACGAGCAGTACTTC
. TRBJ2-1 TRBV12-3/TRBV12-4 . 13 CASSFLRLVEQFF TGTGCCAGCAGTTTTCTCCGACTAGTTGAGCAGTTCTTC
. TRBJ1-2 TRBV11-2 TRBD1 16 CASSSLTGVKNYGYTF TGTGCCAGCAGCTCACTGACAGGGGTAAAGAACTATGGCTACACCTTC
. TRBJ2-3 TRBV7-2 TRBD2 18 CASSTQFLAGAFTDTQYF TGTGCCAGCAGCACTCAATTCCTAGCGGGGGCCTTCACAGATACGCAGTATTTT
. TRBJ2-3 TRBV2 TRBD2 16 CASRLLAGRRADTQYF TGTGCCAGCAGATTACTAGCGGGACGGAGGGCAGATACGCAGTATTTT
. TRBJ2-7 TRBV15 TRBD2 17 CATSRENAGGPLDEQYF TGTGCCACCAGCAGAGAGAATGCGGGAGGGCCTCTAGACGAGCAGTACTTC
few TRBJ2-7 TRBV7-4 . 15 CASSLNRESSYEQYF TGTGCCAGCAGCTTAAACCGGGAGAGCTCCTACGAGCAGTACTTC
. TRBJ2-3 TRBV5-1 TRBD1 14 CASSPGQGGVTQYF TGCGCCAGCAGCCCCGGACAGGGTGGAGTTACGCAGTATTTT
once TRBJ2-5 TRBV7-2 . 16 CASSLVGTGVGETQYF TGTGCCAGCAGCTTAGTGGGGACTGGGGTTGGGGAGACCCAGTACTTC
. TRBJ2-7 TRBV7-6 TRBD2 16 CASSLGATSGSHEQYF TGTGCCAGCAGCTTAGGGGCAACTAGCGGGAGCCACGAGCAGTACTTC
. TRBJ1-5 TRBV29-1 . 15 CSVEDESGLGQPQHF TGCAGCGTTGAAGATGAGTCAGGGCTTGGTCAGCCCCAGCATTTT
few TRBJ2-7 TRBV4-1 . 14 CASNPFGSGNEQYF TGCGCCAGCAACCCGTTTGGGTCTGGCAACGAGCAGTACTTC
. TRBJ2-7 TRBV14 TRBD1 14 CASSAKTGGYEQYF TGTGCCAGCAGCGCTAAGACAGGGGGGTACGAGCAGTACTTC
. TRBJ2-1 TRBV20-1 TRBD2 15 CSARDPAGGPNEQFF TGCAGTGCTAGAGATCCGGCGGGAGGGCCCAATGAGCAGTTCTTC
. TRBJ1-1 TRBV5-1 TRBD1 16 CASSVGTGGGNTEAFF TGCGCCAGCAGCGTCGGGACAGGGGGCGGGAACACTGAAGCTTTCTTT
. TRBJ1-1 TRBV5-1 . 17 CASSFLPLRGLNTEAFF TGCGCCAGCAGCTTTCTACCCCTCCGGGGTTTGAACACTGAAGCTTTCTTT
once TRBJ1-1 TRBV30 . 11 CAWSRNTEAFF TGTGCCTGGAGCAGGAACACTGAAGCTTTCTTT
. TRBJ2-5 TRBV25-1 . 12 CASSTPWETQYF TGTGCCAGCAGTACCCCCTGGGAGACCCAGTACTTC
. TRBJ2-5 TRBV7-9 TRBD2 15 CASSSERGVQETQYF TGTGCCAGCAGTTCTGAGCGGGGGGTACAAGAGACCCAGTACTTC
. TRBJ2-2 TRBV29-1 . 14 CSARGASGTGELFF TGCAGCGCCCGGGGGGCCTCGGGGACCGGGGAGCTGTTTTTT
once TRBJ2-3 TRBV2 . 18 CASSGGGALITAPDTQYF TGTGCCAGCAGTGGAGGGGGGGCCCTAATTACGGCCCCAGATACGCAGTATTTT